The rows below give T cell receptor beta chains drawn from one sample of a study of siplizumab effects on memory and regulatory T cells. Clones were read by immunoSEQ multiplex PCR, and TCRdb kept only the in-frame ones, dropping some. This table has around 100,000 clones, 75% to 95% appearing once. The sequenced material came from CD4+ T cells sorted from blood. Receptors originate from a human donor in good health. Both conserved end residues are part of each CDR3. The D gene is left open where the match is weak. A row's size may be missing; if present it is once, few, many or a size class.

abundance: NA; j_gene: TRBJ1-1; d_gene: TRBD1; v_gene: TRBV19; CDR3nt: TGTGCCAGTAGCCTTCAGGGGGCTTCTACTGAAGCTTTCTTT; CDR3aa: CASSLQGASTEAFF
abundance: NA; j_gene: TRBJ2-1; d_gene: NA; v_gene: TRBV5-1; CDR3nt: TGCGCCAGCAGCACCCAAGGACGGGGGTATGGGAATGAGCAGTTCTTC; CDR3aa: CASSTQGRGYGNEQFF
abundance: NA; j_gene: TRBJ2-3; d_gene: TRBD2; v_gene: TRBV7-2; CDR3nt: TGTGCCAGCAGTATAAAAGTGTCTAGCGGGGCAGATACGCAGTATTTT; CDR3aa: CASSIKVSSGADTQYF
abundance: NA; j_gene: TRBJ2-7; d_gene: TRBD2; v_gene: TRBV4-3; CDR3nt: TGCGCCAGCAGCCAAGGGGCACTAGCGGGGTTCTCCTACGAGCAGTACTTC; CDR3aa: CASSQGALAGFSYEQYF
abundance: NA; j_gene: TRBJ1-3; d_gene: NA; v_gene: TRBV30; CDR3nt: TGTGCCTGGCGGGCAGCCTCCTCTGGAAACACCATATATTTT; CDR3aa: CAWRAASSGNTIYF
abundance: NA; j_gene: TRBJ2-5; d_gene: NA; v_gene: TRBV6-5; CDR3nt: TGTGCCAGCAGTTACTCTCGAGTACAGATAAGAGAGACCCAGTACTTC; CDR3aa: CASSYSRVQIRETQYF
abundance: NA; j_gene: TRBJ2-5; d_gene: NA; v_gene: TRBV21-1; CDR3nt: TGTGCCAGCAGCAAAGGGGACCGGGTGGAGACCCAGTACTTC; CDR3aa: CASSKGDRVETQYF
abundance: once; j_gene: TRBJ2-1; d_gene: NA; v_gene: TRBV7-2; CDR3nt: TGTGCCAGCAGCTCCCAAGCTCCATACAATGAGCAGTTCTTC; CDR3aa: CASSSQAPYNEQFF
abundance: NA; j_gene: TRBJ2-3; d_gene: NA; v_gene: TRBV6-1; CDR3nt: TGTGCCAGCAGAGAGGCAGGGACCGATACGCAGTATTTT; CDR3aa: CASREAGTDTQYF
abundance: NA; j_gene: TRBJ2-5; d_gene: TRBD1; v_gene: TRBV4-1; CDR3nt: TGCGCCAGCAGCCACAGAATAAACCCGGGACAGGGGACCCAGTACTTC; CDR3aa: CASSHRINPGQGTQYF
abundance: NA; j_gene: TRBJ1-3; d_gene: TRBD1; v_gene: TRBV19; CDR3nt: TGTGCCAGTAGCACCACACTCCCGACAGGGCCCTCTGGAAACACCATATATTTT; CDR3aa: CASSTTLPTGPSGNTIYF
abundance: NA; j_gene: TRBJ2-5; d_gene: NA; v_gene: TRBV7-2; CDR3nt: TGTGCCAGCAGCTTAGGCCCGGGGCCCCAAGAGACCCAGTACTTC; CDR3aa: CASSLGPGPQETQYF
abundance: NA; j_gene: TRBJ1-6; d_gene: TRBD1; v_gene: TRBV25-1; CDR3nt: TGTGCCAGCAGCGACACAGGGGCCAGGAATTCACCCCTCCACTTT; CDR3aa: CASSDTGARNSPLHF
abundance: NA; j_gene: TRBJ1-1; d_gene: NA; v_gene: TRBV5-1; CDR3nt: TGCGCCAGCAGCTGGGGGAACACTGAAGCTTTCTTT; CDR3aa: CASSWGNTEAFF
abundance: NA; j_gene: TRBJ2-3; d_gene: TRBD2; v_gene: TRBV4-2; CDR3nt: TGTGCCAGCAGCCAAGAATCTTTCGGGGGGGCCGATACGCAGTATTTT; CDR3aa: CASSQESFGGADTQYF
abundance: NA; j_gene: TRBJ1-2; d_gene: NA; v_gene: TRBV6-5; CDR3nt: TGTGCCAGCAGTGTGGGGTCTGTAAATGGCTACACCTTC; CDR3aa: CASSVGSVNGYTF
abundance: NA; j_gene: TRBJ2-7; d_gene: TRBD2; v_gene: TRBV5-3; CDR3nt: TGTGCCAGAAGCAAGCTAGCGGGGGGCTACGAGCAGTACTTC; CDR3aa: CARSKLAGGYEQYF
abundance: NA; j_gene: TRBJ2-3; d_gene: TRBD1; v_gene: TRBV19; CDR3nt: TGTGCCAGTAGTATAGACACCGGGACAGGCACAGATACGCAGTATTTT; CDR3aa: CASSIDTGTGTDTQYF
abundance: NA; j_gene: TRBJ2-7; d_gene: NA; v_gene: TRBV19; CDR3nt: TGTGCCAGTAGAACCCATTGGGGGGCGGAAAACAACGAGCAGTACTTC; CDR3aa: CASRTHWGAENNEQYF
abundance: NA; j_gene: TRBJ2-7; d_gene: NA; v_gene: TRBV7-3; CDR3nt: TGTGCCAGCAGCTTAAGTCGCAGCGAGCAGTACTTC; CDR3aa: CASSLSRSEQYF
abundance: NA; j_gene: TRBJ2-5; d_gene: TRBD1; v_gene: TRBV29-1; CDR3nt: TGCAGCGTTTCAACAGGGGGACGAGGTGTAGAGACCCAGTACTTC; CDR3aa: CSVSTGGRGVETQYF
abundance: once; j_gene: TRBJ2-1; d_gene: NA; v_gene: TRBV7-8; CDR3nt: TGTGCCAGCAGCTTGGGTCGCCACAATGAGCAGTTCTTC; CDR3aa: CASSLGRHNEQFF
abundance: few; j_gene: TRBJ1-6; d_gene: NA; v_gene: TRBV15; CDR3nt: TGTGCCACCCATGATGGGGAGGGAATTCACCCCCTCCACTTT; CDR3aa: CATHDGEGIHPLHF